Listed here are 32 T cell receptor beta chains from one sample, sequenced in a study of shared clonotypes between healthy human individuals. Only in-frame clones appear in the TCRdb table, and some are missing; sequencing was by immunoSEQ multiplex PCR. The table has around 2,000,000 clones, around 96% seen once. The naive CD8 subset, CD45RO-negative cells positively selected for CCR7, excluded terminally differentiated effector memory CD45RA+ cells. The sequenced sample was naive CD8+ T cells sorted from blood. The source is a man aged 18-30 years in good health.

This chain joins TRBV15 and TRBJ2-5; a weak D match, TRBD2 (5 bases). V was clipped by 3 bases and J by 4 bases, with 15 bases between them. The CDR3 is made up of 15 amino acids. Germline CDR1 is LNHNV and CDR2 is YYDKDF (reference sequence). The CDR3 DNA follows: TGTGCCACCAGCAGTGGTATTAGCGCCCCAGAGACCCAGTACTTC. It yields the protein CATSSGISAPETQYF.

The rearrangement joins TRBV19 to TRBJ2-7; no firm D call. There are 13 residues in the CDR3. The germline gives CDR1 LNHDA, CDR2 SQIVND (reference sequence). Trimming pared 0 bases from V and 7 bases from J, leaving 10 bases between. CDR3 nucleotides: TGTGCCAGTAGTATAGATTTTACGACGGAGCAGTACTTC. Its translation is CASSIDFTTEQYF.

This chain links TRBV7-9 with TRBJ2-7, with 8 positions matching TRBD2. Germline CDR1 reads SEHNR; CDR2 reads FQNEAQ (reference sequence). This CDR3 contains 15 residues. J was trimmed by 7 bases and V by 5 bases; bases with no gene match: 13. Here the CDR3 reads CASSPRGTSLGEQYF. In nucleotides, the CDR3 is TGTGCCAGCAGCCCCCGGGGGACTAGTCTGGGGGAGCAGTACTTC.

The chain recombines TRBV4-1 with TRBJ1-2, with D perhaps TRBD1 (5 bases). There are 15 residues in the CDR3. V dropped 1 base and J dropped 8 bases, with 17 bases sitting between them. The germline V gene has CDR1 MGHRA and CDR2 YSYEKL. This chain's CDR3 is CASSQGGALLRGYTF. Here the CDR3 DNA reads TGCGCCAGCAGCCAAGGCGGGGCCCTCCTGAGGGGCTACACCTTC.

The rearrangement joins TRBV27 to TRBJ2-1; the D gene is possibly TRBD1 (6 bases). The germline gives CDR1 MNHEY, CDR2 SMNVEV (reference sequence). Trimming removed 5 bases at V and 4 bases at J, with 18 bases between. The CDR3 extends over 16 amino acids. CDR3 nucleotide sequence: TGTGCCAGCAGTCCCGTATGGGGGCCCCGATACAATGAGCAGTTCTTC. Its protein is CASSPVWGPRYNEQFF.

CDR3 DNA sequence: TGTGCCAGCAGCTTGGAAGGACAGCAAACCTACAATGAGCAGTTCTTC. Translation gives CASSLEGQQTYNEQFF. V gene TRBV5-4 combines with J gene TRBJ2-1; possibly TRBD1 for D (6 bases). The CDR3 runs to 16 residues. Per germline, CDR1 SGHNT and CDR2 YYREEE (reference sequence). The germline V and J ends were trimmed by 0 bases and 2 bases, with 12 bases remaining between them.

The CDR3 region is CASSPGTELQETQYF. CDR3 bases: TGTGCCAGCTCGCCCGGGACAGAGCTTCAAGAGACCCAGTACTTC. The chain employs TRBV2 and TRBJ2-5; 7 bases align to TRBD1. V was pared by 8 bases and J by 2 bases, with 11 bases of the junction left unmatched. CDR1 and CDR2 (germline): SNHLY, FYNNEI. The CDR3 length is 15 residues.

The chain joins TRBV11-3 to TRBJ2-1; no clear D. The germline V gene has CDR1 SGHNT and CDR2 YENEEA. The CDR3 is 13 amino acids. V was trimmed by 0 bases and J by 9 bases, leaving 9 bases between them. CDR3 in DNA: TGTGCCAGCAGCTTAGATTACAGTCCTGAGCAGTTCTTC. It translates to CASSLDYSPEQFF. The entire variable domain, with the rest obtained from reference TRBV11-3 and TRBJ2-1, is as follows: EAGVVQSPRYKIIEKKQPVAFWCNPISGHNTLYWYLQNLGQGPELLIRYENEEAVDDSQLPKDRFSAERLKGVDSTLKIQPAELGDSAVYLCASSLDYSPEQFFGPGTRLTVL.

J is TRBJ1-2 and V is TRBV28; D is ambiguous. V lost 3 bases and J 6 bases, leaving 8 bases between the germline ends. Germline V gene sequence: CDR1 MDHEN, CDR2 SYDVKM. The CDR3 contains 12 residues. CDR3: CASSFPNHGYTF. In nucleotides, the CDR3 is TGTGCCAGCAGTTTCCCAAACCATGGCTACACCTTC.

This sequence joins TRBV19 and TRBJ1-6; tentative D call: TRBD1 (6 bases). The V and J ends lost 5 bases and 1 base respectively, with 15 bases between them. CDR1 is LNHDA and CDR2 is SQIVND in the germline V gene (reference sequence). This CDR3 has 17 amino acids. The CDR3 nucleotides read TGTGCCAGTAGTCCGGAGAGGGGGGTTTCCTATAATTCACCCCTCCACTTT. It encodes CASSPERGVSYNSPLHF.

This clone has a single count. The gene calls are TRBV29-1 and TRBJ2-6; D may be TRBD1 (6 bases). The V gene's germline CDR1 is SQVTM and CDR2 ANQGSEA. This CDR3 is built from 16 residues. The germline V and J ends were trimmed by 4 bases and 4 bases, with 17 bases remaining between them. The CDR3: CSVALDSSGGANVLTF. CDR3 DNA sequence: TGCAGCGTTGCCCTGGACAGCTCTGGGGGGGCCAACGTCCTGACTTTC. Filled out from reference TRBV29-1 and TRBJ2-6, the complete variable domain reads SAVISQKPSRDICQRGTSLTIQCQVDSQVTMMFWYRQQPGQSLTLIATANQGSEATYESGFVIDKFPISRPNLTFSTLTVSNMSPEDSSIYLCSVALDSSGGANVLTFGAGSRLTVL.

The chain carries TRBV15 and TRBJ2-7; either TRBD1 or TRBD2 may fit D (5 bases each). V lost 3 bases, J lost 3 bases, and 21 bases lay in between. Germline V gene sequence: CDR1 LNHNV, CDR2 YYDKDF (reference sequence). This CDR3 contains 17 residues. CDR3 amino acids: CATSSPIAGTSVYEQYF. The DNA for the CDR3 is TGTGCCACCAGCAGCCCCATAGCCGGGACCTCCGTCTACGAGCAGTACTTC.

The rearrangement joins TRBV5-3 to TRBJ2-6; D is perhaps TRBD1 (5 bases). TRBV5-3 is identified as an open reading frame with a role that is uncertain. The CDR3 is 16 amino acids. Deletions cut 0 bases from V and 0 bases from J, with 7 bases between. The CDR3 loop is CARSLAGASGANVLTF. CDR3 nucleotides: TGTGCCAGAAGCTTGGCTGGGGCCTCTGGGGCCAACGTCCTGACTTTC.

The gene calls are TRBV9 and TRBJ2-5; D might be TRBD2 (5 bases). V was cut by 3 bases and J by 1 base, with 10 bases left in between. Germline CDR1 is SGDLS and CDR2 is YYNGEE. This CDR3 has 14 amino acids. CDR3 bases: TGTGCCAGCAGCGCCCGGAGGCCCCAAGAGACCCAGTACTTC. Translating it yields CASSARRPQETQYF. The full variable domain, completed using reference TRBV9 and TRBJ2-5, is DSGVTQTPKHLITATGQRVTLRCSPRSGDLSVYWYQQSLDQGLQFLIQYYNGEERAKGNILERFSAQQFPDLHSELNLSSLELGDSALYFCASSARRPQETQYFGPGTRLLVL.

This chain joins TRBV2 and TRBJ2-5; 10 bases agree with TRBD1. The germline CDR1 and CDR2 sequences are SNHLY and FYNNEI. The junction had 6 bases not matched to a gene; V was cut back by 3 bases and J by 2 bases. The CDR3 sequence is 16 residues long. Here the CDR3 reads CASSEGTGEYQETQYF. Here the CDR3 DNA reads TGTGCCAGCAGTGAGGGGACAGGGGAATATCAAGAGACCCAGTACTTC.

This clone was recorded once. V and J are TRBV7-8 and TRBJ2-1; no clear D gene. Trimming pared 4 bases from V and 2 bases from J, leaving 6 bases between. CDR1 SGHVS and CDR2 FQNEAQ come from the germline V gene. CDR3 length: 13 amino acids. The CDR3 spells CASSSYTYNEQFF. DNA of the CDR3: TGTGCCAGCAGCTCGTACACCTACAATGAGCAGTTCTTC.

The CDR3 nucleotides are TGTGCCAGCGGGGAGGGCCATAACAATGAGCAGTTCTTC. Amino acids: CASGEGHNNEQFF. This chain joins TRBV7-9 and TRBJ2-1; 7 nucleotides match TRBD2. The trim removed 8 bases at V and 5 bases at J, leaving 6 bases unmatched. The CDR3 sequence is 13 residues long. Germline V gives CDR1 SEHNR, CDR2 FQNEAQ (reference sequence).

This clone has only one observation. The sample holds other DNA sequences that translate to the same CDR3. This rearrangement joins TRBV9 to TRBJ2-7; tentative D call: TRBD2 (5 bases). The germline V and J ends were trimmed by 2 bases and 2 bases, with 11 bases remaining between them. Germline CDR1 SGDLS, CDR2 YYNGEE. The CDR3 is made up of 14 amino acids. CDR3 protein: CASSVGGPPYEQYF. The CDR3 bases are TGTGCCAGCAGCGTCGGAGGCCCTCCCTACGAGCAGTACTTC.

The chain has TRBV27 and TRBJ1-5, with D possibly being TRBD1 (6 bases). The CDR3 length is 15 residues. Germline CDR1 is MNHEY and CDR2 is SMNVEV (reference sequence). V was clipped by 1 base and J by 6 bases, with 13 bases between them. The CDR3 coding sequence is TGTGCCAGCAGTTTATTATCAGGGGCTAGTCAGCCCCAGCATTTT. Amino acid sequence: CASSLLSGASQPQHF.

Concerning this clone itself: The same CDR3 is also encoded by other DNA sequences in this sample. The V call is TRBV27, the J call TRBJ1-6; D gene ambiguous. V dropped 6 bases and J dropped 0 bases, with 6 bases sitting between them. Germline V gene sequence: CDR1 MNHEY, CDR2 SMNVEV (reference sequence). The CDR3 covers 14 residues. The CDR3 sequence is CASSLDSYNSPLHF. The CDR3 DNA reads TGTGCCAGCAGCTTGGACTCCTATAATTCACCCCTCCACTTT.

A word on this clone: An end of the junction differs from the germline gene, which may be a read error. J is TRBJ1-1 and V is TRBV7-9, with unresolved D. The CDR3 sequence is 15 residues long. Germline V gene lookup returns CDR1 SEHNR and CDR2 FQNEAQ (reference sequence). The CDR3 reads CASTLDEDPNTEAFF. The CDR3 DNA is TGTGCCAGCACCTTAGATGAGGACCCGAACACTGAAGCTTTCTTT.

About this clone: The sample carries other DNA sequences with the same CDR3. The rearrangement uses TRBV10-2 and TRBJ2-5, with D perhaps TRBD1 or TRBD2 (5 bases each). Trimming removed 4 bases at V and 5 bases at J, with 8 bases between. CDR1 is WSHSY, CDR2 SAAADI, per germline. This CDR3 contains 12 residues. The CDR3 reads CASSGDLETQYF. The CDR3 nucleotides are TGCGCCAGCAGTGGGGACCTCGAGACCCAGTACTTC.

On this clone: This CDR3 is also generated by other DNA sequences in the sample. The chain recombines TRBV7-9 with TRBJ1-2; a weak D match, TRBD1 (5 bases). V lost 4 bases to trimming and J lost 8 bases, with 11 bases between them. The CDR3 is 12 amino acids. Germline lookup yields CDR1 SEHNR and CDR2 FQNEAQ (reference sequence). The CDR3 sequence is CASSWGGDGYTF. CDR3 coding DNA: TGTGCCAGCAGCTGGGGGGGTGACGGCTACACCTTC.

This clone was detected once. J is TRBJ2-7 and V is TRBV9; 10 bases map to TRBD1. The length of the CDR3 is 16 residues. With 7 bases clipped from V and 2 bases from J, the junction kept 12 bases outside the gene matches. Germline CDR1 and CDR2: SGDLS and YYNGEE. The CDR3 DNA reads TGTGCCAGCCATTATTTGATAGGACAGGGGGCCTACGAGCAGTACTTC. Protein sequence: CASHYLIGQGAYEQYF.

This chain joins TRBV7-9 and TRBJ1-2; 8 bases agree with TRBD1. The CDR3 is 17 residues long. The germline V gene has CDR1 SEHNR and CDR2 FQNEAQ (reference sequence). The junction had 10 bases not matched to a gene; V was cut back by 4 bases and J by 0 bases. CDR3 nucleotide sequence: TGTGCCAGCAGCTCCTGGGACAGGTCCACCCCTAACTATGGCTACACCTTC. Protein: CASSSWDRSTPNYGYTF.

V is TRBV13 and J is TRBJ1-1, with TRBD1 identical over 7 bases. The length of the CDR3 is 18 residues. Germline V CDR1 and CDR2: PRHDT, FYEKMQ (reference sequence). The ends lost 4 bases at V and 4 bases at J; junction bases unmatched: 18. DNA of the CDR3: TGTGCCAGCAGCTCGACAGAGGGGGGACACTGGGACAGCACTGAAGCTTTCTTT. Residues: CASSSTEGGHWDSTEAFF.

This chain uses TRBV18 with TRBJ2-6; no definite D call. V was pared by 2 bases and J by 4 bases, with 9 bases between. The CDR3 length is 15 residues. Germline V gene sequence: CDR1 KGHSH, CDR2 LQKENI. CDR3 in DNA: TGTGCCAGCTCACCAGGGCCGCCCGGGGCCAACGTCCTGACTTTC. Translated: CASSPGPPGANVLTF.

The chain uses TRBV10-3 and TRBJ1-4; D unresolved. Trimming took 0 bases from V and 7 from J, leaving 6 bases between them. The germline CDR1 and CDR2 sequences are ENHRY and SYGVKD. This CDR3 contains 13 residues. CDR3 DNA sequence: TGTGCCATCAGTGAGTCCAGCGGTGAAAAACTGTTTTTT. This gives the protein CAISESSGEKLFF.

V usage is TRBV19 and J usage is TRBJ1-5; no definite D call. The germline V and J ends were trimmed by 3 bases and 0 bases, with 9 bases remaining between them. The CDR3 is made up of 15 amino acids. Germline loops: CDR1 LNHDA, CDR2 SQIVND (reference sequence). The CDR3 is CASSILDYSNQPQHF. In DNA form, the CDR3 reads TGTGCCAGTAGTATTTTGGATTATAGCAATCAGCCCCAGCATTTT.

The chain employs TRBV13 and TRBJ2-7; D is possibly TRBD2 (5 bases). V lost 3 bases and J 3 bases, leaving 15 bases between the germline ends. The CDR3 covers 15 residues. Germline CDR1 and CDR2: PRHDT and FYEKMQ (reference sequence). CDR3 DNA sequence: TGTGCCAGCAGCTTCGAGGGAGCTGAGGACTACGAGCAGTACTTC. This translates into CASSFEGAEDYEQYF.

The V call is TRBV9, the J call TRBJ2-1; TRBD2 aligns across 7 bases. This CDR3 spans 16 amino acids. The junction had 9 bases not matched to a gene; V was cut back by 0 bases and J by 6 bases. The V gene's germline CDR1 is SGDLS and CDR2 YYNGEE. CDR3 DNA: TGTGCCAGCAGCGTAGTATGGGGGGAGGGCCCCAATGAGCAGTTCTTC. This sequence encodes CASSVVWGEGPNEQFF.

This sequence joins TRBV14 and TRBJ1-2, with 7 bases identical to TRBD1. Germline V CDR1 and CDR2: SGHDN, FVKESK. This CDR3 has 13 residues. With V trimmed by 4 bases and J by 6 bases, 5 bases remained unmatched. The CDR3, as DNA: TGTGCCAGCAGCCGGGACAGAAGAAATGGCTACACCTTC. Translating gives CASSRDRRNGYTF.